Listed below are T cell receptor beta chains from one sample, sequenced in a study of CD8 T cells in ankylosing spondylitis. A single record per CDR3 protein comes from TCRdb applying MiXCR to the 5' RACE reads. Here the sample spans tens of thousands of distinct CDR3 sequences, 2.5% to 3.5% being singletons. The source material was blood, either unsorted or a sorted T cell fraction (not recorded which). The source is a male donor with ankylosing spondylitis or in good health (not recorded which). CDR3s include the opening cysteine and the closing phenylalanine or tryptophan. D genes are given only for firm matches. Clone size is given as once, few, many, or a class for an expanded clone.

J gene	clone size	D gene	V gene	CDR3 DNA	CDR3 protein
TRBJ2-7	many	.	TRBV9	TGTGCCAGCAGCCCCCGGACGGATTTCTCCTACGAGCAGTACTTC	CASSPRTDFSYEQYF
TRBJ1-1	many	.	TRBV9	TGTGCCAGCAGCGTGAACTTGAACACTGAAGCTTTCTTT	CASSVNLNTEAFF
TRBJ2-1	many	TRBD1	TRBV9	TGTGCCAGCAGCGACGGGACAGGGGACGCCAATGAGCAGTTCTTC	CASSDGTGDANEQFF
TRBJ2-5	many	TRBD2	TRBV9	TGTGCCAGCAGCGTAGTCGCGGGAGGGCAAGAGACCCAGTACTTC	CASSVVAGGQETQYF
TRBJ1-2	many	TRBD1	TRBV9	TGTGCCAGCAGCTTCGGACAGGGGTTCGCCTTC	CASSFGQGFAF
TRBJ2-7	many	.	TRBV21-1	TGTGCCAGCAGCAAAGGAGTTAGCGGGAGCACCTACGAGCAGTACTTC	CASSKGVSGSTYEQYF
TRBJ2-5	many	.	TRBV9	TGTGCCAGCAGCGTTACGGGGTTCCAAGAGACCCAGTACTTC	CASSVTGFQETQYF
TRBJ2-5	many	.	TRBV9	TGTGCCAGCAGCAAGACACCGCGGGAGACCCAGTACTTC	CASSKTPRETQYF
TRBJ1-3	many	.	TRBV9	TGTGCCAGCAGCGTAACAGATACTGGAAACACCATATATTTT	CASSVTDTGNTIYF
TRBJ2-1	few	.	TRBV9	TGTGCCAGCAGCAGGACCGCGTCCGAGCAGTTCTTC	CASSRTASEQFF
TRBJ2-1	many	.	TRBV9	TGTGCCAGCAGCGTAGTTTCGCGGGGAGGTTGGGATGAGCAGTTCTTC	CASSVVSRGGWDEQFF
TRBJ2-3	many	.	TRBV9	TGTGCCAGCAGCGTATATGGCACAGATACGCAGTATTTT	CASSVYGTDTQYF
TRBJ2-2	many	TRBD2	TRBV9	TGTGCCAGCAGCGCCGCCGGCGGGGGAAGGGAGCTGTTTTTT	CASSAAGGGRELFF
TRBJ2-5	medium-sized	TRBD2	TRBV9	TGTGCCAGCAGCGCAGGGACTAGCGGACAAGAGACCCAGTACTTC	CASSAGTSGQETQYF
TRBJ1-1	many	.	TRBV9	TGTGCCAGCAGTGCAATTACAGGGTCGGGTGAAGCTTTCTTT	CASSAITGSGEAFF
TRBJ2-1	many	.	TRBV9	TGTGCCAGCAGCGTAGGCGGGGCCTCCTACAATGAGCAGTTCTTC	CASSVGGASYNEQFF
TRBJ2-3	many	TRBD2	TRBV9	TGTGCCAGCACAGCGGGAGGATTTGCGGATACGCAGTATTTT	CASTAGGFADTQYF
TRBJ2-7	many	TRBD2	TRBV9	TGTGCCAGCAGCGGAACTAGCGGGAGCTCCTACGAGCAGTACTTC	CASSGTSGSSYEQYF
TRBJ2-7	many	.	TRBV9	TGTGCCAGCAGCTCCCTGGAGGAATACGAGCAGTACTTC	CASSSLEEYEQYF
TRBJ2-7	many	.	TRBV9	TGTGCCAGCAGCGTAGATCGGGATACCTACGAGCAGTACTTC	CASSVDRDTYEQYF
TRBJ2-1	many	TRBD1	TRBV9	TGTGCCAGCACCGGGACCACACAGGGGAATGAGCAGTTCTTC	CASTGTTQGNEQFF
TRBJ2-3	many	.	TRBV9	TGTGCCAGCAGCGTAGACAGGGTGGAGGATACGCAGTATTTT	CASSVDRVEDTQYF
TRBJ1-2	many	TRBD1	TRBV9	TGTGCCAGCAGCAAGACAGGGGCGCATGGCTACACCTTC	CASSKTGAHGYTF
TRBJ2-1	many	.	TRBV9	TGTGCCAGCAGCGCGGGCCTGAATGAGCAGTTCTTC	CASSAGLNEQFF
TRBJ2-2	many	.	TRBV9	TGTGCCAGCAGCGGAGTGAGTTCGAGGACCGGGGAGCTGTTTTTT	CASSGVSSRTGELFF
TRBJ2-5	many	TRBD2	TRBV9	TGTGCCAGCAGCGTAGCTCCTAGCGGCGAGGAGACCCAGTACTTC	CASSVAPSGEETQYF
TRBJ2-7	many	.	TRBV9	TGTGCCAGCAGCGCCGGAGGCTTAGTGCGGTACTTC	CASSAGGLVRYF
TRBJ2-2	many	.	TRBV9	TGTGCCAGCAGCCCCAATGCCGTAAGCGTCACCGGGGAGCTGTTTTTT	CASSPNAVSVTGELFF
TRBJ2-7	many	.	TRBV9	TGTGCCAGCAGCGTAGAGCCCGAGGGCTACGAGCAGTACTTC	CASSVEPEGYEQYF
TRBJ2-1	many	TRBD2	TRBV9	TGTGCCAGCAGCCCGATGGGGACTAGCAATGAGCAGTTCTTC	CASSPMGTSNEQFF
TRBJ2-1	many	TRBD2	TRBV9	TGTGCCAGCAGCGCCGGGACTAGCGGGATGGACTACAATGAGCAGTTCTTC	CASSAGTSGMDYNEQFF
TRBJ2-1	many	TRBD2	TRBV9	TGTGCCAGCAGCGGTACTAGCGGGAGGAGTAATGAGCAGTTCTTC	CASSGTSGRSNEQFF
TRBJ2-3	many	TRBD2	TRBV9	TGTGCCAGCAGCGTGAAGACTAGCGGGAGTCTAACAGATACGCAGTATTTT	CASSVKTSGSLTDTQYF
TRBJ1-3	many	.	TRBV9	TGTGCCAGCAGCCCAGGGCCGGGGGAAAACACCATATATTTT	CASSPGPGENTIYF
TRBJ2-1	many	.	TRBV9	TGTGCCAGCAGCGTACTCGACTCCCGAGCGAGACGAACTGAGCAGTTCTTC	CASSVLDSRARRTEQFF
TRBJ1-6	many	.	TRBV9	TGTGCCAGCAGCGCAGTCACGGATTCACCCCTCCACTTT	CASSAVTDSPLHF
TRBJ1-3	many	.	TRBV9	TGTGCCAGCAGCGTCGAGGGTCCCTTTGGGGCTGGAAACACCATATATTTT	CASSVEGPFGAGNTIYF
TRBJ2-1	many	.	TRBV9	TGTGCCAGCAGCGCCAGACTATCCCAATATGAGCAGTTCTTC	CASSARLSQYEQFF
TRBJ2-2	many	TRBD2	TRBV9	TGTGCCAGCAGCGTAGGGTATAGCGGGACGATACTAAGGGAGCTGTTTTTT	CASSVGYSGTILRELFF
TRBJ1-1	many	TRBD1	TRBV9	TGTGCCAGCAGCGCCGGACAGGGGGAGAACACTGAAGCTTTCTTT	CASSAGQGENTEAFF
TRBJ2-1	many	TRBD2	TRBV9	TGTGCCAGCAGCGTAGGTCCTAGCGGGAGGAACTATGAGCAGTTCTTC	CASSVGPSGRNYEQFF
TRBJ1-2	many	.	TRBV9	TGTGCCAGCAGCGTGGGTTCCAACTATGGCTACACCTTC	CASSVGSNYGYTF
TRBJ2-3	many	TRBD2	TRBV9	TGTGCCAGCAGCGTAAGTAGCGGGGAGCTCTATTTT	CASSVSSGELYF
TRBJ2-3	many	.	TRBV9	TGTGCCAGCAGCGCTTCTGAGGTGACGCAGTATTTT	CASSASEVTQYF
TRBJ2-7	many	.	TRBV9	TGTGCCAGCAGCTACCGGGACACTTCCCCCTACGAGCAGTACTTC	CASSYRDTSPYEQYF
TRBJ2-5	many	.	TRBV9	TGTGCCAGCAGCGTAGGGCCGGACCAAGAGACCCAGTACTTC	CASSVGPDQETQYF
TRBJ2-3	many	.	TRBV9	TGTGCCAGCAGCGCCCTCGCTCGCGGGACCACAGATACGCAGTATTTT	CASSALARGTTDTQYF
TRBJ2-7	many	.	TRBV10-1	TGCGCCAGCAAAAAACCGACTACCACCTACGAGCAGTACTTC	CASKKPTTTYEQYF
TRBJ1-2	many	TRBD1	TRBV9	TGTGCCAGCAGCCCAGGGGGTGGATACTATGGCTACACCTTC	CASSPGGGYYGYTF